The rows below give T cell receptor beta chains drawn from one sample of a study of cytotoxic CD8 clonotypes in ibrutinib-treated CLL. Clones were read by immunoSEQ multiplex PCR, and TCRdb kept only the in-frame ones, dropping some. The data contain 110,000 to 150,000 clones, 76% of them seen just once; the ten biggest clones take up approximately 5.1%. Sequenced here: PBMCs, sampled after 24 months of ibrutinib treatment. These receptors originate from a human donor with chronic lymphocytic leukemia. CDR3s include the opening cysteine and the closing phenylalanine or tryptophan. The D gene is left open where the match is weak. Only some rows state a clone size, as once, few, many or a class for expanded clones.

j_gene | v_gene | abundance | d_gene | CDR3nt | CDR3aa
TRBJ2-3 | TRBV27 | - | - | TGTGCCAGCAAAAGCGCGGGTCCTTTCACAGATACGCAGTATTTT | CASKSAGPFTDTQYF
TRBJ2-3 | TRBV6-5 | - | - | TGTGCCACCTGGGGGCGCCACGAGGGTCGGACGCAGTATTTT | CATWGRHEGRTQYF
TRBJ1-1 | TRBV4-2 | - | - | TGTGCCAGCAGCCAAGACCCCTATGGGACTGAAGCTTTCTTT | CASSQDPYGTEAFF
TRBJ2-1 | TRBV4-2 | - | - | TGTGCCAGCAGCCAAGATGTGGCTAGCCACTACAATGAGCAGTTCTTC | CASSQDVASHYNEQFF
TRBJ2-1 | TRBV27 | - | - | TGTGCCAGCAGTCCCGGGACCTACAATGAGCAGTTCTTC | CASSPGTYNEQFF
TRBJ2-7 | TRBV28 | - | - | TGTGCCAGCAGCGGCGGCCCGTCTTTTCAGTACTTC | CASSGGPSFQYF
TRBJ1-2 | TRBV7-2 | - | - | TGTGCCAGCAGCTTATCTCGTGGCTACACCTTC | CASSLSRGYTF
TRBJ2-7 | TRBV20-1 | - | - | TGCAGTGCAACTAACGTATACGAGCAGTACTTC | CSATNVYEQYF
TRBJ2-6 | TRBV5-1 | once | - | TGCGCCAGCAGCTTAGAGGGGGCCAACGTCCTGACTTTC | CASSLEGANVLTF
TRBJ2-7 | TRBV7-2 | - | - | TGTGCCAGCAGCTTAGGGGTCGACGCCTACGAGCAGTACTTC | CASSLGVDAYEQYF
TRBJ2-7 | TRBV28 | - | - | TGTGCCAGCAGTTTATATAGGGAAGGTAGAAGGGCAGGGTACTTC | CASSLYREGRRAGYF
TRBJ2-4 | TRBV28 | - | TRBD1 | TGTGCCAGCAGTTTCCAGGGGGCTCCAAGGCCGTACTTC | CASSFQGAPRPYF
TRBJ1-1 | TRBV28 | - | TRBD1 | TGTGCCAGCAGTTTTTCGGACAGGGGGCCTGAAGCTTTCTTT | CASSFSDRGPEAFF
TRBJ1-1 | TRBV10-3 | - | - | TGTGCCATCAGTGCACACGAGACTGAAGCTTTCTTT | CAISAHETEAFF
TRBJ2-1 | TRBV5-5 | few | - | TGTGCCAGCAGCCCCGGGGCCAACTACAATGAGCAGTTCTTC | CASSPGANYNEQFF
TRBJ2-5 | TRBV28 | - | - | TGTGCCAGCAGTTTGTGGTCAGGGGTAAAGACCCAGTACTTC | CASSLWSGVKTQYF
TRBJ2-7 | TRBV7-9 | - | - | TGTGCCAGCAGCTTCCGGTCCGAGGCCCTCTACGAGCAGTACTTC | CASSFRSEALYEQYF
TRBJ1-2 | TRBV14 | many | - | TGTGCCAGCAGCCAAGACCCCACCCTCCTTAGCTATGGCTACACCTTC | CASSQDPTLLSYGYTF
TRBJ1-1 | TRBV19 | - | - | TGTGCCAGTAGTAAGGTGGGACGTGGGAACACTGAAGCTTTCTTT | CASSKVGRGNTEAFF
TRBJ2-2 | TRBV18 | - | TRBD2 | TGTGCCAGCTCAGAGGGACTAGCGGGGACCGGGGAGCTGTTTTTT | CASSEGLAGTGELFF
TRBJ2-5 | TRBV21-1 | - | - | TGTGCCAGCAGCCCCGGGGACGGACAAGAGACCCAGTACTTC | CASSPGDGQETQYF
TRBJ1-5 | TRBV27 | - | - | TGTGCCAGCAGTTTAGGGGCGGCATATCAGCCCCAGCATTTT | CASSLGAAYQPQHF
TRBJ1-1 | TRBV7-8 | - | - | TGTGCCAGCAGCTCCAAAGTCCCCGAAGCTTTCTTT | CASSSKVPEAFF
TRBJ2-7 | TRBV6-5 | few | TRBD1 | TGTGCCACCTCCGGGACAGCGGACTACGAGCAGTACTTC | CATSGTADYEQYF
TRBJ1-4 | TRBV4-2 | many | - | TGTGCCAGCAGCCAAGATAGGGGACGTGAAAAACTGTTTTTT | CASSQDRGREKLFF
TRBJ2-7 | TRBV5-4 | - | - | TGTGCCAGCAGCCCGGGTCCTGGACGGGACGAGCAGTACTTC | CASSPGPGRDEQYF
TRBJ1-2 | TRBV10-2 | few | - | TGCGCCAGCAGTGAGCCGGGGGCGGGCTATGGCTACACCTTC | CASSEPGAGYGYTF
TRBJ2-2 | TRBV11-2 | many | - | TGTGCCAGCAGCTTACAAGTGGGCACCGGGGAGCTGTTTTTT | CASSLQVGTGELFF
TRBJ1-6 | TRBV11-2 | - | - | TGTGCCAGCAGCTTAGACGGGTCACCCCTCCACTTT | CASSLDGSPLHF
TRBJ1-1 | TRBV29-1 | - | - | TGCAGCGCCGCGACAGGCCGCACTGAAGCTTTCTTT | CSAATGRTEAFF
TRBJ2-3 | TRBV4-2 | - | TRBD2 | TGTGCCAGCAGCCCCGGACTAGCGGGCACAGATACGCAGTATTTT | CASSPGLAGTDTQYF
TRBJ2-3 | TRBV18 | - | - | TGTGCCAGCTCACAGAACGGGGGGCGCACAGATACGCAGTATTTT | CASSQNGGRTDTQYF
TRBJ2-1 | TRBV7-2 | - | TRBD1 | TGTGCCAGCAGCTCCGACAGGGGATCCTACAATGAGCAGTTCTTC | CASSSDRGSYNEQFF
TRBJ2-2 | TRBV5-1 | - | TRBD2 | TGCGCCAGCAGCATTAGCGGGGCCGGGGAGCTGTTTTTT | CASSISGAGELFF
TRBJ1-2 | TRBV5-1 | - | - | TGCGCCAGCAGCAGAGGGACTTCTGGCTACACCTTC | CASSRGTSGYTF
TRBJ1-5 | TRBV28 | - | - | TGTGCCAGCAGTTCCACGAGGCCCCAGCATTTT | CASSSTRPQHF
TRBJ2-5 | TRBV6-5 | - | TRBD2 | TGTGCCAGCAGTTACTCGACTAGCGGGGGGCGGGAGACCCAGTACTTC | CASSYSTSGGRETQYF
TRBJ1-1 | TRBV28 | - | - | TGTGCCAGCAGTCTACACGAAGCGGCTTTCTTT | CASSLHEAAFF
TRBJ2-2 | TRBV5-1 | - | - | TGCGCCAGCAGCCCCCGGGCAGGGGTAATGGACACCGGGGAGCTGTTTTTT | CASSPRAGVMDTGELFF
TRBJ2-7 | TRBV28 | - | - | TGTGCCAGCAGTACGCGGGACTCCTACGAGCAGTACTTC | CASSTRDSYEQYF
TRBJ2-6 | TRBV7-9 | - | TRBD1 | TGTGCCAGCAGCTGGCCGACAGGGGCTTTCTCTGGGGCCAACGTCCTGACTTTC | CASSWPTGAFSGANVLTF
TRBJ2-1 | TRBV6-6 | - | - | TGTGCCAGCAGTCGTCAGGATGAGCAGTTCTTC | CASSRQDEQFF